This T cell receptor (beta chain) comes out of a study of identical twins. Donors were all healthy Caucasians. Via MiXCR, TCRdb re-called the 5' RACE reads, giving one row per CDR3 protein. The sample holds a few hundred thousand distinct CDR3 sequences; approximately 14% are singletons and the top ten take approximately 0.98%. With 4 bases removed from V and 6 bases from J, the gap between germline ends came to 17 bases. The CDR3 is made up of 15 amino acids. Germline values: CDR1 SEHNR, CDR2 FQNEAQ (reference sequence). These data were likewise used in another study, on yellow fever vaccine responses in identical twins.

The specimen sequenced was CD4+ T cells sorted from blood. This clonotype originated in a woman in her late teens or twenties in good health. The V gene is TRBV7-9, the J gene TRBJ2-3; D may be TRBD1 or TRBD2 (5 bases each). CDR3 nucleotides: TGTGCCAGCAGCTCCGGGATTCTCGAGGGGGATACGCAGTATTTT. This sequence encodes CASSSGILEGDTQYF.